This T cell receptor beta chain was retrieved from a study of blood T cell repertoires in COVID-19. This clone is a singleton in its sample. The CDR3 is 17 amino acids. V was shortened by 4 bases and J by 2 bases, with 21 bases between the two germline ends. Germline CDR1 reads SGHDT; CDR2 reads YYEEEE. TCRdb's table, derived via immunoSEQ multiplex PCR, lists solely in-frame clones and lacks some. The top ten hold approximately 6% of the sample, which has roughly 200,000 clones, roughly 77% seen once. This clonotype was obtained from a woman between 40 and 55 years old with COVID-19, enrolled during active disease. J is TRBJ1-2 and V is TRBV5-6, with a tentative D call TRBD1 (6 bases). Sample: peripheral blood. This CDR3 reads CASSPRRLTGPNYGYTF. The CDR3 bases are TGTGCCAGCAGCCCACGACGCCTTACAGGGCCCAACTATGGCTACACCTTC. The whole variable domain, remainder taken from reference TRBV5-6 and TRBJ1-2, is DAGVTQSPTHLIKTRGQQVTLRCSPKSGHDTVSWYQQALGQGPQFIFQYYEEEERQRGNFPDRFSGHQFPNYSSELNVNALLLGDSALYLCASSPRRLTGPNYGYTFGSGTRLTVV.